Listed here are 18 T cell receptor beta chains from one sample, sequenced in a study of shared clonotypes between healthy human individuals. The repertoire was sequenced with immunoSEQ multiplex PCR; TCRdb's copy has only in-frame clones and lacks some. The data show approximately 810,000 clones, with nearly 95% seen just once and around 24% held by the top ten. It was CD45RO-negative cells, positively selected for CCR7, that made up naive CD8 cells, with terminally differentiated effector memory CD45RA+ cells excluded. The sequencing sample was made of naive CD8+ T cells sorted from blood. These receptors all come from a man aged 25 to 45 in good health.

The chain employs TRBV5-5 and TRBJ2-7, with 7 bases identical to TRBD1. The CDR3 spans 16 residues. Unmatched junction bases numbered 13, after V lost 4 bases and J lost 3 bases. CDR1 and CDR2 from the germline V gene are SGHKS and YYEKEE (reference sequence). The CDR3 DNA follows: TGTGCCAGCAGCCCGAGGGGGCACGAACTGGACTACGAGCAGTACTTC. Its translation is CASSPRGHELDYEQYF.

The chain has TRBV7-9 and TRBJ2-4; D is perhaps TRBD1 (6 bases). The CDR3 is 15 residues long. CDR1 is SEHNR, CDR2 FQNEAQ, per germline (reference sequence). The ends were cut back, 1 base at V and 2 bases at J, with 9 bases in the middle. CDR3 amino acids: CASSLGGHPKNIQYF. The CDR3 nucleotides read TGTGCCAGCAGCTTAGGGGGACATCCCAAAAACATTCAGTACTTC.

Note on this clone: Other DNA sequences of this sample code for an identical CDR3. The chain has TRBV9 and TRBJ2-3; D unclear. This CDR3 is 15 amino acids long. V was clipped by 0 bases and J by 2 bases, with 10 bases between them. CDR1 SGDLS and CDR2 YYNGEE come from the germline V gene. CDR3 sequence: CASSVGVASTDTQYF. The DNA of the CDR3 is TGTGCCAGCAGCGTAGGTGTAGCCTCCACAGATACGCAGTATTTT.

The chain uses TRBV7-9 and TRBJ1-4; D unresolved. The CDR3 is made up of 13 amino acids. V was pared by 6 bases and J by 8 bases, with 13 bases between. The germline gives CDR1 SEHNR, CDR2 FQNEAQ (reference sequence). Here the CDR3 reads CASRQVEKEKLFF. CDR3 in DNA: TGTGCCAGCAGGCAGGTTGAGAAGGAAAAACTGTTTTTT. Complete variable domain (other parts from reference TRBV7-9 and TRBJ1-4): DTGVSQNPRHKITKRGQNVTFRCDPISEHNRLYWYRQTLGQGPEFLTYFQNEAQLEKSRLLSDRFSAERPKGSFSTLEIQRTEQGDSAMYLCASRQVEKEKLFFGSGTQLSVL.

The V gene is TRBV19, the J gene TRBJ2-7, with TRBD2 matching 14 bases. Germline V gene sequence: CDR1 LNHDA, CDR2 SQIVND (reference sequence). This CDR3 region has 16 residues. V shed 5 bases and J 2 bases; nucleotides not matched to a gene: 5. In nucleotides, the CDR3 is TGTGCCAGTAGTCCGGGACTAGCGGGAGCGGCCTACGAGCAGTACTTC. It codes for CASSPGLAGAAYEQYF.

This rearrangement joins TRBV4-1 to TRBJ1-5; 8 nucleotides line up with TRBD1. V lost 1 base to trimming and J lost 2 bases; unmatched junction nucleotides: 7. Per the germline V gene, CDR1 is MGHRA and CDR2 is YSYEKL. The CDR3 covers 17 residues. The CDR3 is CASSQGGQGAGNQPQHF. The CDR3 DNA sequence: TGCGCCAGCAGCCAAGGCGGCCAGGGGGCAGGCAATCAGCCCCAGCATTTT.

This clone was seen just once. This chain uses TRBV7-2 with TRBJ2-7; weak D call: TRBD2 (5 bases). Trimming left V 0 bases short and J 3 bases short, with 9 bases between. Looked up from germline, CDR1 is SGHTA and CDR2 is FQGNSA. The CDR3 sequence is 14 residues long. Here the CDR3 reads CASSLAPLVYEQYF. CDR3 bases: TGTGCCAGCAGCTTAGCCCCACTAGTCTACGAGCAGTACTTC.

The J gene is TRBJ2-6, the V gene TRBV2; the D is unclear. This CDR3 has 15 residues. V lost 3 bases and J lost 0, with 6 bases in between. CDR1 and CDR2 from the germline V gene are SNHLY and FYNNEI. CDR3 region: CASSEASSGANVLTF. The CDR3 region has the DNA TGTGCCAGCAGTGAGGCCAGCTCTGGGGCCAACGTCCTGACTTTC. The full variable domain, with the rest looked up from reference TRBV2 and TRBJ2-6, is EPEVTQTPSHQVTQMGQEVILRCVPISNHLYFYWYRQILGQKVEFLVSFYNNEISEKSEIFDDQFSVERPDGSNFTLKIRSTKLEDSAMYFCASSEASSGANVLTFGAGSRLTVL.

The rearrangement links TRBV2 to TRBJ2-7; possibly TRBD1 for D (5 bases). The V gene lost 6 bases and the J gene lost 5 bases, with 11 bases spanning the gap. This CDR3 has 12 residues. Germline lookup yields CDR1 SNHLY and CDR2 FYNNEI. The CDR3 DNA sequence: TGTGCCAGCAGGGGCAGGGTAAACGAGCAGTACTTC. Protein product: CASRGRVNEQYF.

A note on this clone: A much larger clone lies one base from this, so it may be a read error. The V gene is TRBV28, the J gene TRBJ2-2, with D possibly TRBD1 on 6 matching bases. Per germline, CDR1 MDHEN and CDR2 SYDVKM. The CDR3 totals 13 residues. V was trimmed by 4 bases and J by 4 bases, leaving 7 bases between them. In nucleotides, the CDR3 is TGTGCCAGCAGTTACAGGGTCACCGGGGAGCTGTTTTTT. It encodes CASSYRVTGELFF.

CDR3 in DNA: TGCAGCGGCGGCCGGGCGGGATACTATGGCTACACCTTC. As protein: CSGGRAGYYGYTF. V usage is TRBV29-1 and J usage is TRBJ1-2; D not certain. V lost 7 bases to trimming and J lost 3 bases, with 15 bases between them. The CDR3 has 13 amino acids. From germline, CDR1 is SQVTM and CDR2 ANQGSEA.

The chain employs TRBV10-2 and TRBJ2-5, with D perhaps matching TRBD1 (6 bases). Germline-derived CDR1 and CDR2 are WSHSY and SAAADI. Trimming shortened V by 1 base and J by 4 bases, and 16 bases separated the two germline ends. The CDR3 has 16 residues. CDR3 protein: CASSEFGDTLTETQYF. For the CDR3, the DNA is TGCGCCAGCAGTGAGTTTGGGGACACCTTAACAGAGACCCAGTACTTC.

To note about this clone: This same CDR3 is encoded by further DNA sequences in the sample. CDR3 protein: CASSLGSGSSYEQYF. The CDR3 DNA reads TGTGCCAGCAGCTTAGGTAGCGGGAGCTCCTACGAGCAGTACTTC. The chain is built from TRBV7-9 and TRBJ2-7, with TRBD2 matching 9 bases. CDR1 SEHNR and CDR2 FQNEAQ come from the germline V gene (reference sequence). This CDR3 has 15 amino acids. V trimming: 1 base; J trimming: 0 bases; junction bases outside the gene matches: 1.

This clone was seen just once. V and J are TRBV7-2 and TRBJ2-7; possible D gene TRBD2, 5 bases. Trimming cost V 3 bases and J 3 bases, with 9 bases left between them. Germline CDR1 SGHTA, CDR2 FQGNSA. The CDR3 loop spans 13 amino acids. CDR3 bases: TGTGCCAGCAGCTTGTTTAGCGACTACGAGCAGTACTTC. Its protein product is CASSLFSDYEQYF.

This clone was counted only a few times. The V gene is TRBV4-1, the J gene TRBJ1-2; TRBD1 agrees at 7 bases. Per the germline V gene, CDR1 is MGHRA and CDR2 is YSYEKL. CDR3 size: 14 residues. V lost 0 bases, J lost 4 bases, and 2 bases stayed unmatched. CDR3 coding DNA: TGCGCCAGCAGCCAAGAACAGGGGAGCTATGGCTACACCTTC. It translates to CASSQEQGSYGYTF.

This sequence joins TRBV6-5 and TRBJ2-1; weak D call: TRBD2 (6 bases). Trimming removed 0 bases at V and 0 bases at J, with 9 bases between. This CDR3 has 16 residues. Germline CDR1 MNHEY, CDR2 SVGAGI. The CDR3 region is CASSYSRGGSYNEQFF. The DNA for the CDR3 is TGTGCCAGCAGTTACTCGAGGGGAGGCTCCTACAATGAGCAGTTCTTC.

The gene calls are TRBV5-1 and TRBJ2-2, with TRBD1 identical over 7 bases. The CDR3 consists of 14 residues. Trimming cost V 3 bases and J 4 bases; bases outside gene matches: 3. The V gene's germline CDR1 is SGHRS and CDR2 YFSETQ. The CDR3 DNA reads as TGCGCCAGCAGCTCGGGACAGATCACCGGGGAGCTGTTTTTT. This sequence encodes CASSSGQITGELFF.

This clone was seen only once. The CDR3 region is CASSCIGRRHNEQFF. Written as DNA, the CDR3 is TGTGCCAGCAGCTGTATAGGGAGGAGACACAATGAGCAGTTCTTC. V usage is TRBV21-1 and J usage is TRBJ2-1; TRBD2 reflects the table's D call only, with no check against the DNA. TRBV21-1 is a pseudogene locus. The CDR3 spans 15 residues.